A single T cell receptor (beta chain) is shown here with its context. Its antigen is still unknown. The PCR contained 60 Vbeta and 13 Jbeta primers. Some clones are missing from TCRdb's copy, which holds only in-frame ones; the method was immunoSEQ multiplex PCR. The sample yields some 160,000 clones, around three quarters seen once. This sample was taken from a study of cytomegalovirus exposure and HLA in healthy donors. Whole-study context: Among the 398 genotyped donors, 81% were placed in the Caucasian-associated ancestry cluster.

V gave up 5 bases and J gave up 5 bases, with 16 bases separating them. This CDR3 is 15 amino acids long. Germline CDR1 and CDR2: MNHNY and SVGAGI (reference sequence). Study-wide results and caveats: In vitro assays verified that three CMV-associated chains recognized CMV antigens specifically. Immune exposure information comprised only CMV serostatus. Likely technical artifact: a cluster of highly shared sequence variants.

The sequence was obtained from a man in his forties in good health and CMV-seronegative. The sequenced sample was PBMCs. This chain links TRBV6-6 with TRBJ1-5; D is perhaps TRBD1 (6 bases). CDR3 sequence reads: CASSALRDIYQPQHF. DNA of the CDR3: TGTGCCAGCAGTGCTTTACGGGACATTTATCAGCCCCAGCATTTT.